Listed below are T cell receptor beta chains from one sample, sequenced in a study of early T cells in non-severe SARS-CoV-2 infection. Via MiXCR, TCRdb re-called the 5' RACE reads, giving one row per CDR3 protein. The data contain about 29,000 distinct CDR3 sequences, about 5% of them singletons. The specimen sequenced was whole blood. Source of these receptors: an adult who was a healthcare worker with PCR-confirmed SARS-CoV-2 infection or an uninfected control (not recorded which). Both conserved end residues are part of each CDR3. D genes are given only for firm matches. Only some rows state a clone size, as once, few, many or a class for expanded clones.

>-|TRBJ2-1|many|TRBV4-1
TGCGCCAGCAGCCAAGGGGGCTCCTACAATGAGCAGTTCTTC
CASSQGGSYNEQFF
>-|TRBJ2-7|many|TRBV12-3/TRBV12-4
TGTGCCAGCAGTCGAAACACCGGTTCCTACGAGCAGTACTTC
CASSRNTGSYEQYF
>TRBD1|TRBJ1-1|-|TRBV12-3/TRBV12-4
TGTGCCAGCAGCTACAGGGGGCTGAACACTGAAGCTTTCTTT
CASSYRGLNTEAFF
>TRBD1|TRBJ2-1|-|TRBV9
TGTGCCAGCAGCGTAGGTTCCGGGACAGGGTATGAGCAGTTCTTC
CASSVGSGTGYEQFF
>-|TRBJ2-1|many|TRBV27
TGTGCCAGCAGTTTAGGGTCCATGTTCAATGAGCAGTTCTTC
CASSLGSMFNEQFF
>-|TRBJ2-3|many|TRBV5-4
TGTGCCAGCAGCTTGGATGACAGGCGTAGCACAGATACGCAGTATTTT
CASSLDDRRSTDTQYF
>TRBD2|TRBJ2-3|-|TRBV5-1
TGCGCCAGCAGGAAAGCACGGACTAGCGACATCACAGATACGCAGTATTTT
CASRKARTSDITDTQYF
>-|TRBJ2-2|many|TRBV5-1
TGCGCCAGCAGCTTGGGACGGATGAACACCGGGGAGCTGTTTTTT
CASSLGRMNTGELFF
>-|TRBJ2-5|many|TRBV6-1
TGTGCCAGCAGTGACGCCCGTGGGGAGACCCAGTACTTC
CASSDARGETQYF
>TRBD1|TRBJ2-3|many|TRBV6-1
TGTGCCAGCAGTGAAGGGACAGGGGGCGTGGATACGCAGTATTTT
CASSEGTGGVDTQYF
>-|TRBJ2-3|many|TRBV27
TGTGCCAGCAGTTTGCGGGAACGCACAGATACGCAGTATTTT
CASSLRERTDTQYF
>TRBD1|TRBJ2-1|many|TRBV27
TGTGCCAGCAGTTTCGGACAGGGGGGTTTTTACAATGAGCAGTTCTTC
CASSFGQGGFYNEQFF
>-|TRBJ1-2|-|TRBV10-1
TGCGCCAGCAGTGAGTCCCGGGGACGGGGAATCTATGGCTACACCTTC
CASSESRGRGIYGYTF